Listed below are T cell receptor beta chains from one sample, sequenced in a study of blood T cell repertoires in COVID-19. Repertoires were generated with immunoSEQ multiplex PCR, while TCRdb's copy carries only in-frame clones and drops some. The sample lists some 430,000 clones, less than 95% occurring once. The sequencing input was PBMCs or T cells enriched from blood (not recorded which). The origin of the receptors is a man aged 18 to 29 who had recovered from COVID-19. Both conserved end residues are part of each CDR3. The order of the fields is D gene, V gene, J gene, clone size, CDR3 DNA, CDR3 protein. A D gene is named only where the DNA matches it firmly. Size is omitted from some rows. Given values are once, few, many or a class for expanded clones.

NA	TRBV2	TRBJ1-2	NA	TGTGCCAGCAGTGAACAGGTACTCTATGGCTACACCTTC	CASSEQVLYGYTF
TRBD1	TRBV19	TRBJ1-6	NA	TGTGCCAGTATGCAACAGGGGGCCGTCGGTAATTCACCCCTCCACTTT	CASMQQGAVGNSPLHF
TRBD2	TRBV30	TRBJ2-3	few	TGTGCCTGGAGTGTAGGGACTAGCGGGACAGATACGCAGTATTTT	CAWSVGTSGTDTQYF
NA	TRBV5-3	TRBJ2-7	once	TGTGCCAGAAGCCATTTTCCTACGGACGGAGGTAGTCGCGAGCAGTACTTC	CARSHFPTDGGSREQYF
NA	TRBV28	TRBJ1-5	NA	TGTGCCAGCAGTTTAAGGAGGGTCAATCAGCCCCAGCATTTT	CASSLRRVNQPQHF
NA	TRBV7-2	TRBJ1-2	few	TGTGCCAGCAGCTTAAGCACAGGCCTCTATGGCTACACCTTC	CASSLSTGLYGYTF
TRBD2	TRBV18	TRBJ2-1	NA	TGTGCCAGCTCACCGCGGGGGAACAATGAGCAGTTCTTC	CASSPRGNNEQFF
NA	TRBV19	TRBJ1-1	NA	TGTGCCAGTAGTATAGATCCCGGAGGGACCGACACTGAAGCTTTCTTT	CASSIDPGGTDTEAFF
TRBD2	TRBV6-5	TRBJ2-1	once	TGTGCCAGCAGGGGACGGGGGGGCACCTACAATGAGCAGTTCTTC	CASRGRGGTYNEQFF
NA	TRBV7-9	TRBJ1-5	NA	TGTGCCAGCAGCTTAGACGGAGGGTTTCAGCCCCAGCATTTT	CASSLDGGFQPQHF
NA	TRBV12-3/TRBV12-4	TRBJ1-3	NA	TGTGCCAGCAAAATGGCAGGAGGAAACACCATATATTTT	CASKMAGGNTIYF
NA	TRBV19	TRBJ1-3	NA	TGTGCCAGTAGTATAAAAGGGGGCTCTGGAAACACCATATATTTT	CASSIKGGSGNTIYF
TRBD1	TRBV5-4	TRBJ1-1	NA	TGTGCCAGCAGCTTGTGGACAGGGTACGACACTGAAGCTTTCTTT	CASSLWTGYDTEAFF
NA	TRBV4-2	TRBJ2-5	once	TGTGCCAGCAGCCGGAGTACCCTTCAAGAGACCCAGTACTTC	CASSRSTLQETQYF
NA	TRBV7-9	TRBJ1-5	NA	TGTGCCAGCAGCTTAGTCGGCCGGGGCAATCAGCCCCAGCATTTT	CASSLVGRGNQPQHF
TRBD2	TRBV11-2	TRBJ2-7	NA	TGTGCCAGCAGCCCAAGACTAGCGGGTTACTCCTACGAGCAGTACTTC	CASSPRLAGYSYEQYF
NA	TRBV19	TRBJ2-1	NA	TGTGCCAGTAGTGCCCGCCCCAGTACCTACAATGAGCAGTTCTTC	CASSARPSTYNEQFF
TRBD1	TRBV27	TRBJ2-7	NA	TGTGCCAGCAGTATCGGACAGGGCTCCTACGAGCAGTACTTC	CASSIGQGSYEQYF
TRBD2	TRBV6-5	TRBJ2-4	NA	TGTGCCAGCAGGGGGACTAGCCGTAACATTCAGTACTTC	CASRGTSRNIQYF
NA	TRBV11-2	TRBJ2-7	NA	TGTGCCAGCAGCTTAGAAAGGACAGCCCCGATCTACGAGCAGTACTTC	CASSLERTAPIYEQYF
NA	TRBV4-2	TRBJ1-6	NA	TGTGCCAGCAGCCAAGATCCACAGGGACATAATTCACCCCTCCACTTT	CASSQDPQGHNSPLHF
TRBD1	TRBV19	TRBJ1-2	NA	TGTGCCAGTCGGGACAGGGGGGGCTATGGCTACACCTTC	CASRDRGGYGYTF
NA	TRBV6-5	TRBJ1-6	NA	TGTGCCAGCAGTTACTGGGCGAAATCCTATAATTCACCCCTCCACTTT	CASSYWAKSYNSPLHF
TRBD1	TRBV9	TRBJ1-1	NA	TGTGCCAGCAGCGTAACAGGGGGACGAACTGAAGCTTTCTTT	CASSVTGGRTEAFF
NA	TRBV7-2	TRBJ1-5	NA	TGTGCCAGCAGCTTAGTGGTAACCAGTCAGCCCCAGCATTTT	CASSLVVTSQPQHF
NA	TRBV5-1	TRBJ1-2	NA	TGCGCCAGCAGCTTGGCAGTGAACTATGGCTACACCTTC	CASSLAVNYGYTF
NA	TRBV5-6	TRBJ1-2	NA	TGTGCCAGCAGCCCGGGGGCGGGAGATGGCTACACCTTC	CASSPGAGDGYTF
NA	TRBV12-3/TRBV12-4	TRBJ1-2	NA	TGTGCCACAGATCGCGGGGATGGCTACACCTTC	CATDRGDGYTF
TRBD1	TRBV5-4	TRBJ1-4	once	TGTGCCAGCAGCTCGGAGTGGCAGGGGGATGAAAAACTGTTTTTT	CASSSEWQGDEKLFF
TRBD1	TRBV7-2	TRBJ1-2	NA	TGTGCCAGCAGCTCAGGGGGTACTCGACAGGGATACTATGGCTACACCTTC	CASSSGGTRQGYYGYTF